These 10 T cell receptor beta chains were all obtained from the same sample, sequenced in a study of graft-versus-host responses after intestinal transplantation. No cognate antigen is known for these TCRs. The data were produced by immunoSEQ multiplex PCR, yet TCRdb's version contains in-frame clones alone and is incomplete. The data show roughly 99,000 clones, approximately 90% seen once. This specimen consisted of unstimulated CD8+ T cells sorted from spleen or lymph node cells, obtained before transplant. These TCRs come from a human donor who was the organ donor for an intestinal transplant.

V and J are TRBV5-1 and TRBJ1-5; 9 nucleotides agree with TRBD1. In germline, CDR1 is SGHRS, CDR2 YFSETQ. The CDR3 has 18 residues. V trimming: 4 bases; J trimming: 3 bases; junction bases outside the gene matches: 14. Written as DNA, the CDR3 is TGCGCCAGCAGCCCGGGGGACAGGGAGAAGGGGAACAATCAGCCCCAGCATTTT. It encodes CASSPGDREKGNNQPQHF.

The chain combines TRBV28 with TRBJ2-1; tentatively, D is TRBD2 (6 bases). Germline V CDR1 and CDR2: MDHEN, SYDVKM. V shed 3 bases and J shed 14 bases, with 17 bases lying between them. This CDR3 contains 13 residues. CDR3 sequence (DNA): TGTGCCAGCAGTTTTCGGGACTTCCCAGAAGAGTTCTTC. It is translated as CASSFRDFPEEFF.

The genes are TRBV2 and TRBJ2-7, with TRBD2 matching 10 bases. The CDR3 runs to 16 residues. The germline V gene has CDR1 SNHLY and CDR2 FYNNEI. The trim removed 8 bases at V and 5 bases at J, leaving 15 bases unmatched. DNA for the CDR3: TGTGCCAGCCATTTAATGGGGCTAGCGGGGGCCCACGAGCAGTACTTC. Protein product: CASHLMGLAGAHEQYF.

The chain uses TRBV6-5 and TRBJ2-3; 10 nucleotides line up with TRBD2. The length of the CDR3 is 13 residues. The J segment lost 1 base and the V segment lost 9 bases, leaving 1 base of the junction unmatched. Per germline, CDR1 MNHEY and CDR2 SVGAGI. The CDR3 sequence: CASLAGGTDTQYF. CDR3 nucleotides: TGTGCCAGTCTAGCGGGGGGCACAGATACGCAGTATTTT.

This clone was detected only once. The chain joins TRBV13 to TRBJ2-5; possible D gene TRBD2, 5 bases. Germline V CDR1 and CDR2: PRHDT, FYEKMQ (reference sequence). V lost 5 bases to trimming and J lost 2 bases, with 9 bases between them. The CDR3 extends over 13 amino acids. CDR3 nucleotides: TGTGCCAGCAGCGTGGACTCGCAAGAGACCCAGTACTTC. This translates into CASSVDSQETQYF.

The rearrangement joins TRBV11-2 to TRBJ1-1; 8 bases line up with TRBD1. The germline V gene encodes CDR1 SGHAT and CDR2 FQNNGV. The CDR3 contains 14 residues. V dropped 0 bases and J dropped 5; count of bases not matched to a gene: 2. CDR3 residues: CASSLETGGTEAFF. CDR3 nucleotide sequence: TGTGCCAGCAGCTTAGAAACAGGGGGAACTGAAGCTTTCTTT.

J is TRBJ2-1 and V is TRBV7-9; D is perhaps TRBD1 (6 bases). This CDR3 spans 13 amino acids. The germline V gene has CDR1 SEHNR and CDR2 FQNEAQ (reference sequence). V was cut by 1 base and J by 9 bases, with 10 bases left in between. Here the CDR3 DNA reads TGTGCCAGCAGCTTAGTGTTGGACAGTGAGCAGTTCTTC. This sequence encodes CASSLVLDSEQFF.

The chain is built from TRBV27 and TRBJ2-1; tentatively, D is TRBD1 (5 bases). There are 15 residues in the CDR3. Looked up from germline, CDR1 is MNHEY and CDR2 is SMNVEV (reference sequence). The V gene lost 7 bases and the J gene lost 3 bases, with 16 bases spanning the gap. CDR3 sequence reads: CASTIQVPGYNEQFF. The CDR3 bases are TGTGCCAGCACCATACAGGTCCCCGGCTACAATGAGCAGTTCTTC.

The V gene is TRBV19, the J gene TRBJ2-1, with 7 bases that match TRBD1. V lost 5 bases to trimming and J lost 6 bases; unmatched junction nucleotides: 10. The CDR3 covers 15 residues. CDR1 is LNHDA and CDR2 is SQIVND in the germline V gene (reference sequence). CDR3 residues: CASSAYRGSVNEQFF. DNA for the CDR3: TGTGCCAGTAGTGCCTACAGGGGCTCGGTCAATGAGCAGTTCTTC.

This chain joins TRBV6-1 and TRBJ1-1, with D uncertain. Trimming pared 7 bases from V and 1 base from J, leaving 7 bases between. This CDR3 region has 12 residues. In germline, CDR1 is MNHNS, CDR2 SASEGT. CDR3 nucleotides: TGTGCCAGCATAGTCTGGAACACTGAAGCTTTCTTT. Its translation: CASIVWNTEAFF.